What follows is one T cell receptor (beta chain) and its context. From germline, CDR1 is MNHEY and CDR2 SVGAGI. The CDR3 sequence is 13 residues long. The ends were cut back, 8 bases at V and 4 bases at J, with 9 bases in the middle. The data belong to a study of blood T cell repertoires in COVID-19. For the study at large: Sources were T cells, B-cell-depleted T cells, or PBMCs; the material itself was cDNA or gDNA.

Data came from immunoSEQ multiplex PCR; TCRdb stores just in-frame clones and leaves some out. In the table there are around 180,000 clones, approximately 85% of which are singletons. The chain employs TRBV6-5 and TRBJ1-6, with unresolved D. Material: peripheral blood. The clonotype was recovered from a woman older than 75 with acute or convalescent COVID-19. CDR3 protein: CASGPVYNSPLHF. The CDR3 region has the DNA TGTGCCAGCGGGCCAGTGTATAATTCACCCCTCCACTTT.